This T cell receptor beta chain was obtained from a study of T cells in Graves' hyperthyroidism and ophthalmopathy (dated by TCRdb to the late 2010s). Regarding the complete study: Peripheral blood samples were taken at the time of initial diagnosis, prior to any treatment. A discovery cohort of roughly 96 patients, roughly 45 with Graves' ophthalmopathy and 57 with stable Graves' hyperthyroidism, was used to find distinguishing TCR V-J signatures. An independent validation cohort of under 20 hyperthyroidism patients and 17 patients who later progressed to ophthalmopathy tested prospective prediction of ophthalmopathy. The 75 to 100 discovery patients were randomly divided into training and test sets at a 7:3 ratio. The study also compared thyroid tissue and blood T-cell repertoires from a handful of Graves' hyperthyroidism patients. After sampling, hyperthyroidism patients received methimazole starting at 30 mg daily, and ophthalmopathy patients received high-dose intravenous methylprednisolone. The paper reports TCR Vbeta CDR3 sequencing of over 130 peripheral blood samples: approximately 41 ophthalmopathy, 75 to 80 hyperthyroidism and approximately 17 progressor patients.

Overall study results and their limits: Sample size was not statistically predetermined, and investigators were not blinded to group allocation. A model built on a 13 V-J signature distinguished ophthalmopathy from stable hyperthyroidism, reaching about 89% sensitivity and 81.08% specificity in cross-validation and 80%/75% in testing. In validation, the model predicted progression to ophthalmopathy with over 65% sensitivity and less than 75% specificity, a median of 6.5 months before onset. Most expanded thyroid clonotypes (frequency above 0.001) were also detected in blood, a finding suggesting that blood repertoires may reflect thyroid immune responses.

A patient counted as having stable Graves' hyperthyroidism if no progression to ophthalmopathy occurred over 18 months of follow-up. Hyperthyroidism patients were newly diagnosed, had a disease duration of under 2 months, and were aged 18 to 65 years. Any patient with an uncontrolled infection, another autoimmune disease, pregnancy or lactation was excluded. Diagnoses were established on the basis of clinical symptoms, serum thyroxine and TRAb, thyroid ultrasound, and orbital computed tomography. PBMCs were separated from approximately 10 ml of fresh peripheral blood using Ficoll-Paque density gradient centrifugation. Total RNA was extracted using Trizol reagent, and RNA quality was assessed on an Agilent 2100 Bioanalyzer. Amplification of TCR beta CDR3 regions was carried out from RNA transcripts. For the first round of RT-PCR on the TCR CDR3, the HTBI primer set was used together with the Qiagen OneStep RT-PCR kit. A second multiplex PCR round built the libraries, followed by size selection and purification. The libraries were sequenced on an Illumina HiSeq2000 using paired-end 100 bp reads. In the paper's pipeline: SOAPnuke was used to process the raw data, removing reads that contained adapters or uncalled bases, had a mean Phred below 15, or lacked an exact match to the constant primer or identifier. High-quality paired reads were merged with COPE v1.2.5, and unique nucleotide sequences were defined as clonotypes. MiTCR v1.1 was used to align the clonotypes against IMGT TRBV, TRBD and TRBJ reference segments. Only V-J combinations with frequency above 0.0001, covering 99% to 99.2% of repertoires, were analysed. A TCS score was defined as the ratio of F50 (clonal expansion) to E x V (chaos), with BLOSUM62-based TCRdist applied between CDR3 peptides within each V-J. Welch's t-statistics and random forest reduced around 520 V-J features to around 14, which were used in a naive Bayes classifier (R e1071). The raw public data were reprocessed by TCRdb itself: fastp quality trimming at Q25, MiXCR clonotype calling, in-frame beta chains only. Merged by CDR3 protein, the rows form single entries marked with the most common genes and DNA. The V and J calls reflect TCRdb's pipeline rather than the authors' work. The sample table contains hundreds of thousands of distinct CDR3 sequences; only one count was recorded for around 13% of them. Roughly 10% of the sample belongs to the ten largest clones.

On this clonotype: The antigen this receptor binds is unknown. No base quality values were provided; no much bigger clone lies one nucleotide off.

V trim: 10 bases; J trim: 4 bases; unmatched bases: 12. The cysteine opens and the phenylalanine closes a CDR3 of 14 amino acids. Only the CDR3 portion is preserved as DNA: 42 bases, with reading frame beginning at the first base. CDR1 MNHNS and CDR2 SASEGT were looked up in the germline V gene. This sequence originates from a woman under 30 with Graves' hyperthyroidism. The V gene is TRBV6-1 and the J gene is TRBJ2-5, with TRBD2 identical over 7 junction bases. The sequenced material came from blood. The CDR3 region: CAIRSAGSLETQYF. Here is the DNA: TGTGCCATTCGATCAGCGGGATCTTTAGAGACCCAGTACTTC.